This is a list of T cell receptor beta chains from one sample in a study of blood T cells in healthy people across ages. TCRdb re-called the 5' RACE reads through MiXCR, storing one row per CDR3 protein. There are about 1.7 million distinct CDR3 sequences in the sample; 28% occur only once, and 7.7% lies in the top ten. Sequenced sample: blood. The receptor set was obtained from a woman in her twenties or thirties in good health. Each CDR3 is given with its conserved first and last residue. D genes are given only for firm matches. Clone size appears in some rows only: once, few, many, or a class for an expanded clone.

cdr3_nt: TGTGCCAGCGGTCGGGACAGGGAATGGGGGACCCAGTTCTTC
cdr3_aa: CASGRDREWGTQFF
d_call: TRBD1
v_call: TRBV2
clone_size: once
j_call: TRBJ2-1

cdr3_nt: TGTGCCAGCAGCCCGAGGACAGGGATAGGGAACATTCAGTACTTC
cdr3_aa: CASSPRTGIGNIQYF
d_call: TRBD1
v_call: TRBV11-2
clone_size: few
j_call: TRBJ2-4

cdr3_nt: TGCGCCAGCATCCTCGTCGCCTGCTATGAGCAGTACTTC
cdr3_aa: CASILVACYEQYF
d_call: -
v_call: TRBV10-2
clone_size: once
j_call: TRBJ2-4

cdr3_nt: TGTGCCAGCAGCCAACAGCGAAACACTGAAGCTTTCTTT
cdr3_aa: CASSQQRNTEAFF
d_call: -
v_call: TRBV4-2
clone_size: few
j_call: TRBJ1-1

cdr3_nt: TGTGCCAGCACCATGACAGGTCGATCTAACTATGGCTACACCTTC
cdr3_aa: CASTMTGRSNYGYTF
d_call: -
v_call: TRBV2
clone_size: few
j_call: TRBJ1-2

cdr3_nt: TGCAGTGCCTTGGCTAGCGGGAGTTTTACAGAGACCCAGTACTTC
cdr3_aa: CSALASGSFTETQYF
d_call: TRBD2
v_call: TRBV20-1
clone_size: few
j_call: TRBJ2-5

cdr3_nt: TGCGCCAGCGGGACCGGGACAGACACAGATACGCAGTATTTT
cdr3_aa: CASGTGTDTDTQYF
d_call: TRBD1
v_call: TRBV5-1
clone_size: -
j_call: TRBJ2-3

cdr3_nt: TGTGCCACCCGAGGAGACACTCTGAACGAGCAGTACTTC
cdr3_aa: CATRGDTLNEQYF
d_call: -
v_call: TRBV10-3
clone_size: few
j_call: TRBJ2-7

cdr3_nt: TGTGCCAGCAGGGGGATCGAACAGACTGAAGCTTTCTTT
cdr3_aa: CASRGIEQTEAFF
d_call: -
v_call: TRBV27
clone_size: few
j_call: TRBJ1-1

cdr3_nt: TGCAGTGCTATCCCGGGACAGGGCTCTGGCTACACCTTC
cdr3_aa: CSAIPGQGSGYTF
d_call: TRBD1
v_call: TRBV20-1
clone_size: many
j_call: TRBJ1-2

cdr3_nt: TGCGCTAGCAGCTCATGGGACGGAGATGAAGCTTTCTTT
cdr3_aa: CASSSWDGDEAFF
d_call: -
v_call: TRBV5-1
clone_size: -
j_call: TRBJ1-1

cdr3_nt: TGTGCCAGCAGCAGACCCGGACAGGGGCGATTTGGCGGAGAGACCCAGTACTTC
cdr3_aa: CASSRPGQGRFGGETQYF
d_call: TRBD1
v_call: TRBV7-9
clone_size: -
j_call: TRBJ2-5

cdr3_nt: TGCGCCAGCAGCCAAGGATGGCGGCAAGAGACCCAGTACTTC
cdr3_aa: CASSQGWRQETQYF
d_call: -
v_call: TRBV4-1
clone_size: -
j_call: TRBJ2-5

cdr3_nt: TGTGCCAGCAGCAGAAAGGGGACAGGCTACGAGCAGTACTTC
cdr3_aa: CASSRKGTGYEQYF
d_call: -
v_call: TRBV21-1
clone_size: -
j_call: TRBJ2-7

cdr3_nt: TGCGCCAGCAGCTTGGAAGCGGGGGGCACTGTGTCACCCCTCCACTTT
cdr3_aa: CASSLEAGGTVSPLHF
d_call: -
v_call: TRBV5-1
clone_size: -
j_call: TRBJ1-6

cdr3_nt: TGTGCCAGCAGCTCGAGGACAGGAAGGGCGGGAGGCTACACCTTC
cdr3_aa: CASSSRTGRAGGYTF
d_call: TRBD1
v_call: TRBV7-2
clone_size: -
j_call: TRBJ1-2

cdr3_nt: TGTGCCAGCAGTTTAAACAACTACTACGAGCAGTACTTC
cdr3_aa: CASSLNNYYEQYF
d_call: -
v_call: TRBV12-3/TRBV12-4
clone_size: -
j_call: TRBJ2-7

cdr3_nt: TGTGCCAGCAGTCCCCCCAGGGACAGGGCCTGGGGCGAGCAGTACTTC
cdr3_aa: CASSPPRDRAWGEQYF
d_call: TRBD1
v_call: TRBV28
clone_size: few
j_call: TRBJ2-7

cdr3_nt: TGCAGCGCCCGAACAGGGGAGGGAATGAAGGGCTACACCTTC
cdr3_aa: CSARTGEGMKGYTF
d_call: TRBD1
v_call: TRBV29-1
clone_size: -
j_call: TRBJ1-2

cdr3_nt: TGCGCCAGCAGTCAATCTAGGCTAGGCCAGCCTGGCTTGGAGCCCCAGCATTTT
cdr3_aa: CASSQSRLGQPGLEPQHF
d_call: -
v_call: TRBV23-1
clone_size: -
j_call: TRBJ1-5

cdr3_nt: TGTGCCAGCAGCCCTCGGGGACAGGCTAATGAAAAACTGTTTTTT
cdr3_aa: CASSPRGQANEKLFF
d_call: TRBD1
v_call: TRBV3-1
clone_size: many
j_call: TRBJ1-4

cdr3_nt: TGTGCCAGCACCCTTGGCGGAATTGGGGGCTACACCTTC
cdr3_aa: CASTLGGIGGYTF
d_call: -
v_call: TRBV12-3/TRBV12-4
clone_size: many
j_call: TRBJ1-2

cdr3_nt: TGCGCCAGCAGTACTCAGCAGGGGCCCTACGAGCAGTACTTC
cdr3_aa: CASSTQQGPYEQYF
d_call: -
v_call: TRBV5-1
clone_size: -
j_call: TRBJ2-7

cdr3_nt: TGTGCCACCGGGACAGTTAGTCCTTCAGTGGACACCATATATTTT
cdr3_aa: CATGTVSPSVDTIYF
d_call: TRBD1
v_call: TRBV10-3
clone_size: -
j_call: TRBJ1-3

cdr3_nt: TGTGCCAGCAGTCCTCAGACTAGCGGGGGGCCGTACCAAGAGACCCAGTACTTC
cdr3_aa: CASSPQTSGGPYQETQYF
d_call: TRBD2
v_call: TRBV27
clone_size: -
j_call: TRBJ2-5

cdr3_nt: TGCGCCAGCAGCGACCGGACTAACCGTCAGTACTTC
cdr3_aa: CASSDRTNRQYF
d_call: -
v_call: TRBV10-1
clone_size: many
j_call: TRBJ2-7

cdr3_nt: TGCAGCGTTGAAGGACGAACCGGGGAGCTGTTTTTT
cdr3_aa: CSVEGRTGELFF
d_call: -
v_call: TRBV29-1
clone_size: -
j_call: TRBJ2-2

cdr3_nt: TGTGCCAGCAGCATGGGGACTAGCGGTGTCACAGATACGCAGTATTTT
cdr3_aa: CASSMGTSGVTDTQYF
d_call: TRBD2
v_call: TRBV5-6
clone_size: few
j_call: TRBJ2-3

cdr3_nt: TGTGCCAGCAGTTACTCGGCCGGGACAGGGAGTACTGAAGCTTTCTTT
cdr3_aa: CASSYSAGTGSTEAFF
d_call: TRBD1
v_call: TRBV6-5
clone_size: -
j_call: TRBJ1-1

cdr3_nt: TGTGCCAGCAGGGACAGCGCCCAAGAGACCCAGTACTTC
cdr3_aa: CASRDSAQETQYF
d_call: -
v_call: TRBV6-1
clone_size: few
j_call: TRBJ2-5

cdr3_nt: TGTGCCAGCAGGGGGGTGACAGATGAAAAACTGTTTTTT
cdr3_aa: CASRGVTDEKLFF
d_call: -
v_call: TRBV28
clone_size: -
j_call: TRBJ1-4

cdr3_nt: TGTGCCAGCAGCGGGAAGGACAGGTTTGGCTACGAGCAGTACTTC
cdr3_aa: CASSGKDRFGYEQYF
d_call: TRBD1
v_call: TRBV7-9
clone_size: -
j_call: TRBJ2-7

cdr3_nt: TGCAGTGCTAGAAACGGGAGGGCTGGAGAGACCCAGTACTTC
cdr3_aa: CSARNGRAGETQYF
d_call: TRBD2
v_call: TRBV20-1
clone_size: -
j_call: TRBJ2-5

cdr3_nt: TGCGCCAGCAGCCCCCGTGGGGGAAGAAACTACGAGCAGTACTTC
cdr3_aa: CASSPRGGRNYEQYF
d_call: -
v_call: TRBV5-1
clone_size: many
j_call: TRBJ2-7

cdr3_nt: TGTGCCAGCAGTGGACGGTACCAAGAGACCCAGTACTTC
cdr3_aa: CASSGRYQETQYF
d_call: -
v_call: TRBV2
clone_size: few
j_call: TRBJ2-5

cdr3_nt: TGCGCCAGCAGCTCGACAGGGGGCCAGAGTGGGGCCAACGTCCTGACTTTC
cdr3_aa: CASSSTGGQSGANVLTF
d_call: TRBD1
v_call: TRBV5-1
clone_size: few
j_call: TRBJ2-6

cdr3_nt: TGCGCCAGCAGTGAGGGACTCCATCCAGTCCCAGATACGCAGTATTTT
cdr3_aa: CASSEGLHPVPDTQYF
d_call: -
v_call: TRBV10-2
clone_size: -
j_call: TRBJ2-3

cdr3_nt: TGTGCCAGCAGCTTAGAATTTGGCGGAAGTGACTACGAGCAGTACTTC
cdr3_aa: CASSLEFGGSDYEQYF
d_call: -
v_call: TRBV7-9
clone_size: -
j_call: TRBJ2-7

cdr3_nt: TGTGCCAGCAGTTTAAGGACAGGGCCCATGAACACTGAAGCTTTCTTT
cdr3_aa: CASSLRTGPMNTEAFF
d_call: TRBD1
v_call: TRBV27
clone_size: few
j_call: TRBJ1-1

cdr3_nt: TGCGCCAGCAGTCATATAGCGGGGGGGGACCAAGAGACCCAGTACTTC
cdr3_aa: CASSHIAGGDQETQYF
d_call: TRBD2
v_call: TRBV4-1
clone_size: few
j_call: TRBJ2-5

cdr3_nt: TGTGCCATCAGTGAGTTACAGGGGAGAGCTTTCTTT
cdr3_aa: CAISELQGRAFF
d_call: TRBD1
v_call: TRBV10-3
clone_size: -
j_call: TRBJ1-1

cdr3_nt: TGCACCAGCAGCCAAGGGAGCAGGGCTGAAGCTTTCTTT
cdr3_aa: CTSSQGSRAEAFF
d_call: -
v_call: TRBV4-3
clone_size: -
j_call: TRBJ1-1

cdr3_nt: TGCAGTGCGCCCGCTCAAGCGGCGGGGCGGCCTGAAGCTTTCTTT
cdr3_aa: CSAPAQAAGRPEAFF
d_call: -
v_call: TRBV20-1
clone_size: -
j_call: TRBJ1-1

cdr3_nt: TGCAGTGCAAAGCGCGGCCAGCAGAACACCGGGGAGCTGTTTTTT
cdr3_aa: CSAKRGQQNTGELFF
d_call: -
v_call: TRBV20-1
clone_size: -
j_call: TRBJ2-2

cdr3_nt: TGCAGTGCTAATTTAGCGACTAGCGGGGGTCTCACAGATACGCAGTATTTT
cdr3_aa: CSANLATSGGLTDTQYF
d_call: TRBD2
v_call: TRBV20-1
clone_size: -
j_call: TRBJ2-3

cdr3_nt: TGTGCCACCAGCAGAGAAGGGTCAGAGAGCAGGCCCCAGCATTTT
cdr3_aa: CATSREGSESRPQHF
d_call: -
v_call: TRBV15
clone_size: few
j_call: TRBJ1-5

cdr3_nt: TGTGCCAGCAGCCTTCCCGGGGGCCCAGATACGCAGTATTTT
cdr3_aa: CASSLPGGPDTQYF
d_call: -
v_call: TRBV4-2
clone_size: -
j_call: TRBJ2-3

cdr3_nt: TGTGCCAGCGGGGATTCAGGGGGCCGCACAGATACGCAGTATTTT
cdr3_aa: CASGDSGGRTDTQYF
d_call: TRBD1
v_call: TRBV7-8
clone_size: -
j_call: TRBJ2-3

cdr3_nt: TGCGCCAGCAGCCTGGAGCGGTTCTCCTACAATGAGCAGTTCTTC
cdr3_aa: CASSLERFSYNEQFF
d_call: -
v_call: TRBV4-3
clone_size: -
j_call: TRBJ2-1

cdr3_nt: TGTGCCAGCAGTGGAGGGGGACAGCAAGAGACCCAGTACTTC
cdr3_aa: CASSGGGQQETQYF
d_call: TRBD1
v_call: TRBV6-1
clone_size: -
j_call: TRBJ2-5

cdr3_nt: TGTGCCAGCAGCCATCGGACGGCAGATGGCTACACCTTC
cdr3_aa: CASSHRTADGYTF
d_call: -
v_call: TRBV7-9
clone_size: many
j_call: TRBJ1-2

cdr3_nt: TGTGCCAGCAGCTCTCAAGGTTTAGCGGGAGGGCAGTTCTTC
cdr3_aa: CASSSQGLAGGQFF
d_call: TRBD2
v_call: TRBV7-2
clone_size: few
j_call: TRBJ2-1

cdr3_nt: TGTGCCAGCAGTTGGTCGGACAGGGGTAACTATGGCTACACCTTC
cdr3_aa: CASSWSDRGNYGYTF
d_call: TRBD1
v_call: TRBV6-5
clone_size: few
j_call: TRBJ1-2

cdr3_nt: TGTGCCAGCAGCTTTACCGGGACAGCCATCCACGAGCAGTACTTC
cdr3_aa: CASSFTGTAIHEQYF
d_call: TRBD1
v_call: TRBV7-2
clone_size: -
j_call: TRBJ2-7

cdr3_nt: TGTGCCAGCAGCTCCCTCAATGAGCAGTTCTTC
cdr3_aa: CASSSLNEQFF
d_call: -
v_call: TRBV7-2
clone_size: many
j_call: TRBJ2-1

cdr3_nt: TGTGCCAGCAGCCCCGGATGGTCTAGAGATACGCAGTATTTT
cdr3_aa: CASSPGWSRDTQYF
d_call: -
v_call: TRBV7-2
clone_size: few
j_call: TRBJ2-3

cdr3_nt: TGCAGTGCTAGCAAGGGGCTCCCGTTAGAGAAAAATCAGCCCCAGCATTTT
cdr3_aa: CSASKGLPLEKNQPQHF
d_call: -
v_call: TRBV20-1
clone_size: -
j_call: TRBJ1-5

cdr3_nt: TGCGCCAGCAGCTTAGGGCAGCGGGGTGGGGGCTACAATGAGCAGTTCTTC
cdr3_aa: CASSLGQRGGGYNEQFF
d_call: TRBD2
v_call: TRBV5-1
clone_size: few
j_call: TRBJ2-1

cdr3_nt: TGTGCCAGCAGCTTAGGCCCGGGTCCAGATACGCAGTATTTT
cdr3_aa: CASSLGPGPDTQYF
d_call: -
v_call: TRBV7-9
clone_size: -
j_call: TRBJ2-3

cdr3_nt: TGTGCCACCAGCAGACCCCTTAAGGGTCTTGGGGAGCTGTTTTTT
cdr3_aa: CATSRPLKGLGELFF
d_call: -
v_call: TRBV15
clone_size: -
j_call: TRBJ2-2